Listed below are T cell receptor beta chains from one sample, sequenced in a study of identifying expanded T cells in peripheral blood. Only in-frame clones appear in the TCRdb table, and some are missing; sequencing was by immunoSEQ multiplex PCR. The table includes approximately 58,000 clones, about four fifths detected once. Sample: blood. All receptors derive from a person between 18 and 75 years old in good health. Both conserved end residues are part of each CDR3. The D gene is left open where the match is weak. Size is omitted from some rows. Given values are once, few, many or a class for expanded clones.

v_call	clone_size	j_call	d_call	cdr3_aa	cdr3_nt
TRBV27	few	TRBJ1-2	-	CASSLRLNHRDGYTF	TGTGCCAGCAGTTTAAGATTAAACCACAGGGATGGCTACACCTTC
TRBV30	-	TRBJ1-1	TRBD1	CAWSGAGGWLGVNTEAFF	TGTGCCTGGAGTGGGGCAGGGGGATGGCTAGGGGTGAACACTGAAGCTTTCTTT
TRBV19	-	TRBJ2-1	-	CASSISRNEQFF	TGTGCCAGTAGTATATCGAGGAATGAGCAGTTCTTC
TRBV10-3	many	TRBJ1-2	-	CAISEGKAGGYTF	TGTGCCATCAGTGAGGGAAAAGCGGGAGGCTACACCTTC
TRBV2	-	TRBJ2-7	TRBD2	CASMTISGISYEQYF	TGTGCCAGCATGACGATTAGCGGGATCTCCTACGAGCAGTACTTC
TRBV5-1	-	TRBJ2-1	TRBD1	CASSQTGGSYNEQFF	TGCGCCAGCAGCCAGACAGGGGGCTCCTACAATGAGCAGTTCTTC
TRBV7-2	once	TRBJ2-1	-	CASSLALGFYNEQFF	TGTGCCAGCAGCTTAGCGCTTGGGTTCTACAATGAGCAGTTCTTC
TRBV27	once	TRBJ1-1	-	CASSDYTEAFF	TGTGCCAGCTCTGATTACACTGAAGCTTTCTTT
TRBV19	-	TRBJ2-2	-	CASSMGLGTGELFF	TGTGCCAGTAGTATGGGTTTGGGGACCGGGGAGCTGTTTTTT
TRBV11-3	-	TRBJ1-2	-	CASSFGPGDSGYTF	TGTGCCAGCAGCTTCGGCCCAGGGGACTCTGGCTACACCTTC
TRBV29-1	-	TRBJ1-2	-	CSASSGIGGYTF	TGCAGCGCGAGTTCAGGTATAGGGGGCTACACCTTC
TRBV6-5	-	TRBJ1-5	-	CASSGRAGNQPQHF	TGTGCCAGCAGTGGGAGGGCAGGCAATCAGCCCCAGCATTTT
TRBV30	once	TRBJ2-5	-	CAWSVQSQETQYF	TGTGCCTGGAGTGTACAGTCCCAAGAGACCCAGTACTTC
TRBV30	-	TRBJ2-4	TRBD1	CAWTKQGSRNIQYF	TGTGCCTGGACTAAACAGGGGTCGCGAAACATTCAGTACTTC
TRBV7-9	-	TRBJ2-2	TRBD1	CASTQGAGNTGELFF	TGTGCCAGCACACAGGGGGCAGGGAACACCGGGGAGCTGTTTTTT
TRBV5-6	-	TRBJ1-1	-	CASSLTPGTTNTEAFF	TGTGCCAGCAGCTTGACACCCGGGACAACGAACACTGAAGCTTTCTTT
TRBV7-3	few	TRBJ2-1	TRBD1	CASSLGQGIYNEQFF	TGTGCCAGCAGCTTGGGACAGGGGATCTACAATGAGCAGTTCTTC
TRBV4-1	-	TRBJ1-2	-	CASSRDYPGDLYGYTF	TGCGCCAGCAGCCGGGACTATCCGGGGGACCTCTATGGCTACACCTTC
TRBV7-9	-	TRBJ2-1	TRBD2	CASSLAPTGGIYNEQFF	TGTGCCAGCAGCTTAGCGCCTACGGGGGGAATCTACAATGAGCAGTTCTTC
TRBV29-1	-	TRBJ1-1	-	CSVRPSGGWGTEAFF	TGCAGCGTCCGACCCTCGGGGGGTTGGGGCACTGAAGCTTTCTTT
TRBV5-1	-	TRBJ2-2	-	CASTNTGELFF	TGCGCCAGCACTAACACCGGGGAGCTGTTTTTT
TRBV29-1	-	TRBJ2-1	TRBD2	CSVEGRPLLAGAYNEQFF	TGCAGCGTTGAAGGACGCCCCCTTCTAGCGGGGGCTTACAATGAGCAGTTCTTC
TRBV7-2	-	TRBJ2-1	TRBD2	CASSVGLGGSSYNEQFF	TGTGCCAGCAGCGTGGGACTAGGGGGGAGCTCCTACAATGAGCAGTTCTTC
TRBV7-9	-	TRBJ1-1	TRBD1	CASSLQDRGQTSEAFF	TGTGCCAGCAGCCTCCAAGACAGGGGCCAAACCTCTGAAGCTTTCTTT
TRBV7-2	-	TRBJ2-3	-	CASSLTVVSTDTQYF	TGTGCCAGCAGCTTAACGGTCGTTAGCACAGATACGCAGTATTTT
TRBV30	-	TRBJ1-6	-	CAWSSRGGTYNSPLHF	TGTGCCTGGAGTAGTAGGGGGGGCACCTATAATTCACCCCTCCACTTT
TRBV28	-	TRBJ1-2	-	CASRTPNYGYTF	TGTGCCAGCAGGACACCCAACTATGGCTACACCTTC
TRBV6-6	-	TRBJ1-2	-	CASTETRPYGYTF	TGTGCCAGCACCGAGACGAGGCCCTATGGCTACACCTTC
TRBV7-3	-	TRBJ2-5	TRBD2	CASSLTSGGALETQYF	TGTGCCAGCAGCCTAACTAGCGGGGGGGCCTTAGAGACCCAGTACTTC